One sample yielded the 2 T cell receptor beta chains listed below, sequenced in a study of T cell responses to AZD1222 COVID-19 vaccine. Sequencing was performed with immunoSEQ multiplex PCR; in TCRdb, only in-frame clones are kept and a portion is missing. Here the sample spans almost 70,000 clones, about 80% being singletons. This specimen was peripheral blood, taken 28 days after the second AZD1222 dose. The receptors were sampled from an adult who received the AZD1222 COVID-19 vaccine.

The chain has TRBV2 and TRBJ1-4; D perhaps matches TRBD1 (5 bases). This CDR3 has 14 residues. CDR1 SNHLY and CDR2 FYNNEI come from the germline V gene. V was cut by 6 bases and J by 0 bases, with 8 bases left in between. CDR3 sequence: CASSHRSTNEKLFF. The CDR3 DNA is TGTGCCAGCAGCCACAGGTCAACTAATGAAAAACTGTTTTTT.

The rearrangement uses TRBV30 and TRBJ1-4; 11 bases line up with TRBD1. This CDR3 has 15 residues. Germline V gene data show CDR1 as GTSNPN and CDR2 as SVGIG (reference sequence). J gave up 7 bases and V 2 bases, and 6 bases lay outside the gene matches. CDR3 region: CAWSQTGTGGEKLFF. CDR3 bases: TGTGCCTGGAGTCAAACCGGGACAGGGGGTGAAAAACTGTTTTTT. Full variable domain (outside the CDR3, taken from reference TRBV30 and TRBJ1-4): SQTIHQWPATLVQPVGSPLSLECTVEGTSNPNLYWYRQAAGRGLQLLFYSVGIGQISSEVPQNLSASRPQDRQFILSSKKLLLSDSGFYLCAWSQTGTGGEKLFFGSGTQLSVL.